This T cell receptor beta chain was found in a study of control samples from healthy donors and cancer patients. Clones were sequenced by immunoSEQ multiplex PCR, and TCRdb holds only the in-frame ones, with some missing. The sample holds 60,000 to 95,000 clones, approximately 91% seen once. V trimming: 0 bases; J trimming: 2 bases; junction bases outside the gene matches: 3. Germline V gene sequence: CDR1 LGHNA, CDR2 YSLEER. The CDR3 runs 16 residues. The V gene is TRBV4-3, the J gene TRBJ2-2; 7 nucleotides match TRBD1. The material sequenced was PBMCs. The clonotype was recovered from a woman in her forties or fifties with colorectal cancer. Here the CDR3 reads CASSQEGTENTGELFF. The CDR3 DNA sequence: TGCGCCAGCAGCCAAGAGGGGACAGAAAACACCGGGGAGCTGTTTTTT.